What follows are 14 T cell receptor beta chains derived from one specimen sequenced in a study of T cell changes during pregnancy in multiple sclerosis. Method: immunoSEQ multiplex PCR; TCRdb's copy keeps in-frame clones and lacks some. This table has 90,000 or so clones, about 92% appearing once. This specimen consisted of peripheral blood, obtained in the first trimester of pregnancy. Receptors were obtained from a female donor with multiple sclerosis, enrolled in a pregnancy study.

The chain combines TRBV7-9 with TRBJ1-5; perhaps TRBD1 as D (5 bases). The CDR3 sequence is 15 residues long. V gave up 6 bases and J gave up 3 bases, with 15 bases separating them. CDR1 and CDR2 (germline): SEHNR, FQNEAQ (reference sequence). The CDR3: CASRLGTDVNQPQHF. In DNA, the CDR3 is TGTGCCAGCAGACTAGGGACTGATGTCAATCAGCCCCAGCATTTT.

This clone was detected once. The chain links TRBV27 to TRBJ1-5; D is uncertain. The V and J ends lost 5 bases and 6 bases respectively, with 14 bases between them. There are 14 residues in the CDR3. Germline lookup yields CDR1 MNHEY and CDR2 SMNVEV (reference sequence). DNA for the CDR3: TGTGCCAGCAGTCGTCGTTATTTTATTCAGCCCCAGCATTTT. Translation: CASSRRYFIQPQHF.

The rearrangement uses TRBV19 and TRBJ2-1, with TRBD1 as a possible D gene (6 bases). The CDR3 length is 15 residues. Trimming removed 2 bases at V and 4 bases at J, with 12 bases between. Germline assignment: CDR1 LNHDA and CDR2 SQIVND (reference sequence). CDR3 region: CASSILTDSYNEQFF. CDR3 nucleotide sequence: TGTGCCAGTAGTATATTGACGGACAGTTACAATGAGCAGTTCTTC.

V is TRBV13 and J is TRBJ2-7, with TRBD2 identical over 7 bases. CDR3 length equals 13 residues. From germline, CDR1 is PRHDT and CDR2 FYEKMQ (reference sequence). Germline trimming cut 5 bases from V and 2 bases from J; bases unmatched to any gene: 3. The CDR3 nucleotides are TGTGCCAGCAGCAGCGGGACCACCTACGAGCAGTACTTC. Translation gives CASSSGTTYEQYF.

The chain links TRBV7-9 to TRBJ2-7; 7 bases map to TRBD1. The CDR3 has 14 amino acids. Trimming removed 5 bases from V and 6 bases from J; junction bases left unmatched: 10. Germline-derived CDR1 and CDR2 are SEHNR and FQNEAQ (reference sequence). CDR3 sequence: CASSPLEGAGEQYF. The CDR3 DNA reads TGTGCCAGCAGCCCACTAGAGGGGGCGGGCGAGCAGTACTTC.

The J gene is TRBJ2-7, the V gene TRBV7-8; TRBD1 aligns across 12 bases. Per germline, CDR1 SGHVS and CDR2 FQNEAQ. This CDR3 spans 17 amino acids. V lost 5 bases, J lost 6 bases, and 14 bases stayed unmatched. The CDR3 DNA reads as TGTGCCAGCAGCGCTAGAGCCGGGACAGGGGGCTTTGGCGAGCAGTACTTC. Residues: CASSARAGTGGFGEQYF.

This chain connects TRBV5-3 to TRBJ1-5; D possibly corresponds to TRBD1 (5 bases). TRBV5-3 falls under the ORF class, with uncertain function. This CDR3 region has 14 residues. Trimming pared 0 bases from V and 5 bases from J, leaving 9 bases between. The chain's CDR3 is CARSLAGCHQPQHF. For the CDR3, the DNA is TGTGCCAGAAGCTTGGCAGGGTGCCATCAGCCCCAGCATTTT.

The CDR3 is CASSYSETGSYEQYF. CDR3 in DNA: TGTGCCAGCAGTTACTCGGAGACGGGATCCTACGAGCAGTACTTC. The rearrangement uses TRBV6-5 and TRBJ2-7, with D possibly TRBD2 on 5 matching bases. The CDR3 runs 15 residues. Trimming pared 0 bases from V and 1 base from J, leaving 10 bases between. The germline CDR1 and CDR2 sequences are MNHEY and SVGAGI.

V is TRBV19 and J is TRBJ2-7; D perhaps matches TRBD1 (7 bases). Germline V CDR1 and CDR2: LNHDA, SQIVND (reference sequence). The CDR3 is 13 residues long. Trimming cost V 5 bases and J 4 bases, with 12 bases left between them. The CDR3 nucleotides read TGTGCCAGTAGTTGGGCGGGACAGTACGAGCAGTACTTC. Protein sequence: CASSWAGQYEQYF.

V is TRBV11-2 and J is TRBJ2-5, with 8 bases aligning to TRBD2. Germline V lookup: CDR1 SGHAT, CDR2 FQNNGV. There are 16 residues in the CDR3. Unmatched junction bases numbered 12, after V lost 4 bases and J lost 5 bases. The CDR3 spells CASSWIWAGGGETQYF. Written as DNA, the CDR3 is TGTGCCAGCAGCTGGATTTGGGCGGGAGGAGGCGAGACCCAGTACTTC.

The chain recombines TRBV5-1 with TRBJ2-3, with a tentative D call TRBD1 (6 bases). The CDR3 length is 17 residues. V was pared by 4 bases and J by 0 bases, with 18 bases between. Germline V gene data show CDR1 as SGHRS and CDR2 as YFSETQ. The CDR3 coding sequence is TGCGCCAGCAGCGTTCACTCACAGGGTTCTAGCACAGATACGCAGTATTTT. Translating it yields CASSVHSQGSSTDTQYF.

The V call is TRBV28, the J call TRBJ1-5; D may be TRBD1 (5 bases). The V gene's germline CDR1 is MDHEN and CDR2 SYDVKM. This CDR3 region has 12 residues. Between the trimmed V and J ends, which lost 11 bases and 4 bases, there was a span of 12 bases. The CDR3 region is CASRGGNQPQHF. Here the CDR3 DNA reads TGTGCCTCCCGGGGGGGGAATCAGCCCCAGCATTTT.

The gene calls are TRBV30 and TRBJ2-5, with 7 bases identical to TRBD2. This CDR3 comprises 17 residues. From germline, CDR1 is GTSNPN and CDR2 SVGIG (reference sequence). After removal of 2 bases from V and 0 bases from J, the junction contained 12 bases not matched to a gene. CDR3 residues: CAWSSTGGGWNQETQYF. CDR3 nucleotide sequence: TGTGCCTGGAGTTCCACTGGGGGGGGGTGGAACCAAGAGACCCAGTACTTC.

The chain has TRBV6-5 and TRBJ1-2, with 12 bases matching TRBD1. Trimming at V came to 6 bases and at J to 7 bases, leaving 9 bases not matched to a gene. Germline V gene sequence: CDR1 MNHEY, CDR2 SVGAGI. CDR3 size: 15 residues. Written as DNA, the CDR3 is TGTGCCAGCAGGACCGTTGGGACAGGGGGCGGTGGCTACACCTTC. Protein product: CASRTVGTGGGGYTF.